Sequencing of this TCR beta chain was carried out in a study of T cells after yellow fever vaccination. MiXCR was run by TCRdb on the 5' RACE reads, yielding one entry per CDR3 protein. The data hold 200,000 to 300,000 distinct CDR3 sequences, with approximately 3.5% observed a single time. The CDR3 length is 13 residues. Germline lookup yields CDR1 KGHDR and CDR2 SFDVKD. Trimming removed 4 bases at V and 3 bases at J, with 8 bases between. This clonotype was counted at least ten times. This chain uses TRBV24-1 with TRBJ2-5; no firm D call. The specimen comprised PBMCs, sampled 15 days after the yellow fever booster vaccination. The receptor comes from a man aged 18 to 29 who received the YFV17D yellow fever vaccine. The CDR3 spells CATSESLKETQYF. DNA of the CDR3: TGTGCCACCAGTGAAAGCCTGAAAGAGACCCAGTACTTC.